This T cell receptor beta chain was captured by sequencing in a study of CD8 T cells in Susac syndrome. The wider study: The sequenced Susac syndrome patients included more than five who had clinically active disease and roughly eight who were in remission. At the time of blood draw, patients with Susac syndrome were therapy-naive, receiving corticosteroids, or receiving intravenous immunoglobulin alone.

Roughly 0.45 to 1 ug RNA was reverse transcribed with random hexamers. immunoSEQ multiplex PCR amplified TCR beta CDR3 across 54 Vbeta, 13 Jbeta. TCRdb processed the immunoSEQ multiplex PCR reads anew with MiXCR; each CDR3 protein has one entry. The sample records under 250,000 distinct CDR3 sequences, over 90% being singletons. Study conclusions and caveats: As the study acknowledged, the number of individuals in its TCR sequencing and HLA analysis was relatively small.

This CDR3 comprises 13 residues. Deletions cut 0 bases from V and 9 bases from J, with 10 bases between. CDR1 and CDR2 from the germline V gene are SGHDT and YYEEEE. A remark on this clonotype: The antigen remains undetermined.

The TCR was taken from a human donor with Susac syndrome. Input material: CD4+ T cells from PBMCs. This chain joins TRBV5-6 and TRBJ2-1; D perhaps matches TRBD2 (5 bases). The chain's CDR3 is CASSLVTILEQFF. The CDR3 coding sequence is TGTGCCAGCAGCTTGGTGACTATTCTTGAGCAGTTCTTC.